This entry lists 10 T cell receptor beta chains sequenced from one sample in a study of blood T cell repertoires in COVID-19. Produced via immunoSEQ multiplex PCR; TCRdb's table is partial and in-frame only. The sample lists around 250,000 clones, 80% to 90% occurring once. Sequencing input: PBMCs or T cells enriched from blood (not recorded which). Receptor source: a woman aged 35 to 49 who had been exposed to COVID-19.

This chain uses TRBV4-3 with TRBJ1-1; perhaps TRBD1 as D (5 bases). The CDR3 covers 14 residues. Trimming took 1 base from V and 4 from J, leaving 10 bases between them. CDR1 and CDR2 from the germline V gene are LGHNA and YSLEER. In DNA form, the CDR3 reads TGCGCCAGCAGCCAAGGAGGGGAGGGCACTGAAGCTTTCTTT. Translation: CASSQGGEGTEAFF.

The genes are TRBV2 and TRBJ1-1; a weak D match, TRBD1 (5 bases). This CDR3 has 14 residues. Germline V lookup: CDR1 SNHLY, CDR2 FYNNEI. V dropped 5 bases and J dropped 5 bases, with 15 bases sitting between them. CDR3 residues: CASSRAPGSTEAFF. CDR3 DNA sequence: TGTGCCAGCAGTCGAGCCCCAGGGTCTACTGAAGCTTTCTTT.

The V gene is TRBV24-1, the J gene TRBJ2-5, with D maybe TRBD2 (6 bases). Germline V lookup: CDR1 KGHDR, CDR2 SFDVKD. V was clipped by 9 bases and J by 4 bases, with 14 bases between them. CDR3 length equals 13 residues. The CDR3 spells CATAGLGGETQYF. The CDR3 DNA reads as TGTGCCACCGCGGGGTTAGGAGGAGAGACCCAGTACTTC.

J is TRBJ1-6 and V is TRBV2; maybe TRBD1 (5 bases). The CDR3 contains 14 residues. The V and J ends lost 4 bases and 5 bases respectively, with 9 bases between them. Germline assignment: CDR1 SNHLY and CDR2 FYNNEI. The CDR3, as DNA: TGTGCCAGCAGTGGGGGCAGGGATAATTCACCCCTCCACTTT. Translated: CASSGGRDNSPLHF.

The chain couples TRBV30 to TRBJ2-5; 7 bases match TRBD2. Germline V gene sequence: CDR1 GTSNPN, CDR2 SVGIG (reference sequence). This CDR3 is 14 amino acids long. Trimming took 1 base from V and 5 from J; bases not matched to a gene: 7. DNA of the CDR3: TGTGCCTGGAGTGGAATAGTGGGGGGGGAGACCCAGTACTTC. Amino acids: CAWSGIVGGETQYF.

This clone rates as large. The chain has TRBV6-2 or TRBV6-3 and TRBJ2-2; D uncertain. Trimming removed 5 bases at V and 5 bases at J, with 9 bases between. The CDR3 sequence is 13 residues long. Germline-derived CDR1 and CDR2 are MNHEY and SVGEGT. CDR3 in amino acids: CASSLVYTGELFF. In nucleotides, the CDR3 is TGTGCCAGCAGTCTAGTTTATACCGGGGAGCTGTTTTTT.

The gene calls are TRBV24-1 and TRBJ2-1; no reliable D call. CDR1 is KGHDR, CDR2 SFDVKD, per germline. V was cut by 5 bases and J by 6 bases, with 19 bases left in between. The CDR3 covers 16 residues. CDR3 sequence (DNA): TGTGCCACCAGTGTCCGTGCGTCCCCTGTCCCCAATGAGCAGTTCTTC. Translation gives CATSVRASPVPNEQFF.

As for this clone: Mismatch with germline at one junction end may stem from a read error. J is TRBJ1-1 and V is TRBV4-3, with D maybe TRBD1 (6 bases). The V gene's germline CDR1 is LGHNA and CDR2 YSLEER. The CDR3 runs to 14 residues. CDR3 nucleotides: TGCGCCAGCAGACAAGTCGAGGGGGACACTGAAGCTTTCTTT. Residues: CASRQVEGDTEAFF.

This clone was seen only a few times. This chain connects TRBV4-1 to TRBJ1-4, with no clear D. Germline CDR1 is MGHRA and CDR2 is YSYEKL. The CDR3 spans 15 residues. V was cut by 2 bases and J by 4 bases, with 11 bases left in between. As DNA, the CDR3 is TGCGCCAGCAGCCAAACTCCCGGTTTTAATGAAAAACTGTTTTTT. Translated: CASSQTPGFNEKLFF.

As DNA, the CDR3 is TGTGCCAGCAGTTTAGGAGGGCAGCCCTGGGGCTACACCTTC. Translated, it gives CASSLGGQPWGYTF. The chain couples TRBV28 to TRBJ1-2; D unclear. Germline V gene lookup returns CDR1 MDHEN and CDR2 SYDVKM. This CDR3 is 14 amino acids long. V lost 2 bases to trimming and J lost 8 bases, with 15 bases between them.